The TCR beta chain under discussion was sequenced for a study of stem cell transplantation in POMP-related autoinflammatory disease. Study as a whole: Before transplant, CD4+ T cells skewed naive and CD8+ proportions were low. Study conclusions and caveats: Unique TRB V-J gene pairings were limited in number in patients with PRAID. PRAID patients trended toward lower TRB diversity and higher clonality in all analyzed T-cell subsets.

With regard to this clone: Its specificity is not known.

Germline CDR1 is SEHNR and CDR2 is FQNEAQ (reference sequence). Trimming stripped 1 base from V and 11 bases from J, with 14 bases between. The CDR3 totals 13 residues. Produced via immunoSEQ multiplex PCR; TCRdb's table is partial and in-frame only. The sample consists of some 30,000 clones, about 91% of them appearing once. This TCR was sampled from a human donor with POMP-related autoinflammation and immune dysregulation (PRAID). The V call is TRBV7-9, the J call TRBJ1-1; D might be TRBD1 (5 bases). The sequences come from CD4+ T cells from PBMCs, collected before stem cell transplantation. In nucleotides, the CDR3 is TGTGCCAGCAGCTTAGATGCAGGGTCGGGCGCTTTCTTT. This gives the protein CASSLDAGSGAFF.